Listed below are T cell receptor beta chains from one sample, sequenced in a study of blood T cell repertoires in COVID-19. Using immunoSEQ multiplex PCR, the repertoire was profiled, and TCRdb retains in-frame clones only, with some absent. The sample lists tens of thousands of clones; around 90% were seen once. Sequencing used peripheral blood. Receptor source: a man aged 70 or older with active COVID-19. CDR3s include the opening cysteine and the closing phenylalanine or tryptophan. The D gene is left open where the match is weak. Clone size is shown for a subset of rows, as once, few, many or a class of expanded clone.

v_gene: TRBV7-2
d_gene: TRBD1
j_gene: TRBJ1-1
abundance: NA
CDR3aa: CASSFRTGNTEAFF
CDR3nt: TGTGCCAGCAGCTTTCGGACAGGGAACACTGAAGCTTTCTTT

v_gene: TRBV19
d_gene: NA
j_gene: TRBJ2-2
abundance: NA
CDR3aa: CASSIDQGGPTGELFF
CDR3nt: TGTGCCAGTAGTATAGATCAAGGGGGACCCACGGGGGAGCTGTTTTTT

v_gene: TRBV7-3
d_gene: NA
j_gene: TRBJ2-5
abundance: NA
CDR3aa: CASSPGDKETQYF
CDR3nt: TGTGCCAGCAGTCCAGGGGATAAAGAGACCCAGTACTTC

v_gene: TRBV6-5
d_gene: TRBD1
j_gene: TRBJ1-5
abundance: NA
CDR3aa: CANRTGWGQPQHF
CDR3nt: TGTGCCAACCGGACAGGGTGGGGACAGCCCCAGCATTTT

v_gene: TRBV7-9
d_gene: TRBD1
j_gene: TRBJ1-4
abundance: NA
CDR3aa: CASSYWTGGDEKLFF
CDR3nt: TGTGCCAGCAGCTACTGGACAGGGGGGGATGAAAAACTGTTTTTT

v_gene: TRBV6-1
d_gene: NA
j_gene: TRBJ2-7
abundance: NA
CDR3aa: CASSEGWQSYEQYF
CDR3nt: TGTGCCAGCAGTGAAGGTTGGCAGTCCTACGAGCAGTACTTC

v_gene: TRBV7-9
d_gene: NA
j_gene: TRBJ2-7
abundance: few
CDR3aa: CASSLYYEQYF
CDR3nt: TGTGCCAGCAGCTTATACTACGAGCAGTACTTC

v_gene: TRBV3-1/TRBV3-2
d_gene: NA
j_gene: TRBJ1-6
abundance: few
CDR3aa: CASSQDERFGSPLHF
CDR3nt: TGTGCCAGCAGCCAAGATGAGCGGTTCGGGTCACCCCTCCACTTT

v_gene: TRBV10-2
d_gene: TRBD2
j_gene: TRBJ2-3
abundance: NA
CDR3aa: CASVNGGSFPDTQYF
CDR3nt: TGCGCCAGCGTAAACGGGGGGTCTTTTCCAGATACGCAGTATTTT

v_gene: TRBV7-9
d_gene: NA
j_gene: TRBJ2-4
abundance: NA
CDR3aa: CASSPDLGGPGSAKNIQYF
CDR3nt: TGTGCCAGCAGCCCCGATTTAGGGGGACCCGGGTCGGCCAAAAACATTCAGTACTTC

v_gene: TRBV11-3
d_gene: NA
j_gene: TRBJ2-3
abundance: NA
CDR3aa: CASSPESSTDTQYF
CDR3nt: TGTGCCAGCAGCCCAGAATCTAGCACAGATACGCAGTATTTT

v_gene: TRBV7-2
d_gene: NA
j_gene: TRBJ1-5
abundance: NA
CDR3aa: CASSLLSGDSNQPQHF
CDR3nt: TGTGCCAGCAGCTTACTATCAGGTGATAGCAATCAGCCCCAGCATTTT

v_gene: TRBV29-1
d_gene: TRBD2
j_gene: TRBJ2-5
abundance: NA
CDR3aa: CSVEEGGAGRETQYF
CDR3nt: TGCAGCGTTGAAGAGGGAGGAGCGGGGAGGGAGACCCAGTACTTC

v_gene: TRBV5-1
d_gene: NA
j_gene: TRBJ2-3
abundance: NA
CDR3aa: CASSTGTITDTQYF
CDR3nt: TGCGCCAGCAGCACGGGGACAATTACAGATACGCAGTATTTT

v_gene: TRBV27
d_gene: TRBD2
j_gene: TRBJ2-3
abundance: NA
CDR3aa: CASSAGTSGTDTQYF
CDR3nt: TGTGCCAGCAGTGCCGGGACTAGCGGCACAGATACGCAGTATTTT

v_gene: TRBV7-9
d_gene: TRBD1
j_gene: TRBJ2-1
abundance: NA
CDR3aa: CASSLEGASYNEQFF
CDR3nt: TGTGCCAGCAGCTTAGAGGGGGCCTCCTACAATGAGCAGTTCTTC

v_gene: TRBV7-2
d_gene: TRBD1
j_gene: TRBJ1-5
abundance: NA
CDR3aa: CASSLGHGRGPEQPQHF
CDR3nt: TGTGCCAGCAGCTTAGGACATGGCAGGGGGCCGGAGCAGCCCCAGCATTTT

v_gene: TRBV24-1
d_gene: NA
j_gene: TRBJ2-1
abundance: NA
CDR3aa: CATSDGIPGSNEQFF
CDR3nt: TGTGCCACCAGTGATGGCATACCCGGGTCCAATGAGCAGTTCTTC

v_gene: TRBV30
d_gene: TRBD2
j_gene: TRBJ2-4
abundance: NA
CDR3aa: CAWSPLGRGGRIGKNIQYF
CDR3nt: TGTGCCTGGAGTCCCTTAGGGCGGGGGGGCCGCATCGGCAAAAACATTCAGTACTTC

v_gene: TRBV25-1
d_gene: NA
j_gene: TRBJ2-5
abundance: NA
CDR3aa: CASSAQEGAETQYF
CDR3nt: TGTGCCAGCAGTGCCCAGGAGGGGGCAGAGACCCAGTACTTC